These T cell receptor beta chains were read from a single sample in a study of blood T cell repertoires in COVID-19. Assay: immunoSEQ multiplex PCR; the TCRdb copy retains only in-frame clones and omits some. This table has fewer than 150,000 clones, around 85% appearing once. Sequenced sample: peripheral blood. These receptors came from a man aged 45-65 years with acute or convalescent COVID-19. The CDR3 runs from the conserved cysteine through the conserved F or W. D genes are given only for firm matches. Clone sizes are given selectively: once, few, many, or a class where the clone is expanded.

D gene | J gene | clone size | V gene | CDR3 DNA | CDR3 protein
NA | TRBJ2-3 | NA | TRBV12-3/TRBV12-4 | TGTGCCAGCAGCCCCAGGGATACGCAGTATTTT | CASSPRDTQYF
NA | TRBJ2-3 | NA | TRBV6-6 | TGTGCCAGCAGTTTACTGGGGCCAGATACGCAGTATTTT | CASSLLGPDTQYF
TRBD2 | TRBJ2-7 | NA | TRBV5-1 | TGCGCCAGCAGCTTGGATGCTAGCGGATCCTACGAGCAGTACTTC | CASSLDASGSYEQYF
TRBD2 | TRBJ2-3 | NA | TRBV6-4 | TGTGCCAGCAGTGACGGGACTAGCGAAGCAGATACGCAGTATTTT | CASSDGTSEADTQYF
TRBD1 | TRBJ1-2 | NA | TRBV5-1 | TGCGCCAGCAGCGAAGGGACAGGGTCCTATGGCTACACCTTC | CASSEGTGSYGYTF
TRBD1 | TRBJ2-1 | few | TRBV5-5 | TGTGCCAGCAGCATGCAGGGGGCGGCCTACAATGAGCAGTTCTTC | CASSMQGAAYNEQFF
NA | TRBJ2-3 | NA | TRBV9 | TGTGCCAGCAGCGACAGCTTTTTTTTCACAGATACGCAGTATTTT | CASSDSFFFTDTQYF
NA | TRBJ2-3 | NA | TRBV5-4 | TGTGCCAGCAGCCCCAACAGGGATACAGATACGCAGTATTTT | CASSPNRDTDTQYF
TRBD2 | TRBJ2-2 | NA | TRBV6-4 | TGTGCCAGCAGTGACTCTAGCGGGGGGGCCGACACCGGGGAGCTGTTTTTT | CASSDSSGGADTGELFF
NA | TRBJ1-1 | NA | TRBV6-5 | TGTGCCAGCAGTTACTTGAGTCGGGTGAACACTGAAGCTTTCTTT | CASSYLSRVNTEAFF
NA | TRBJ1-4 | NA | TRBV19 | TGTGCCAGTAGTATAGCAAATGAAAAACTGTTTTTT | CASSIANEKLFF
NA | TRBJ1-3 | few | TRBV5-1 | TGCGCCAGCAGCTTGGGACAGGTCAACTCTGGAAACACCATATATTTT | CASSLGQVNSGNTIYF
NA | TRBJ1-5 | few | TRBV12-3/TRBV12-4 | TGTGCCAGCAGCCCACAACACGATCAGCCCCAGCATTTT | CASSPQHDQPQHF
TRBD1 | TRBJ2-7 | NA | TRBV14 | TGTGCCAGCAGCCATGCCGGGACAGGGGGCAGAAAAGAGCAGTACTTC | CASSHAGTGGRKEQYF
NA | TRBJ2-1 | few | TRBV28 | TGTGCCAGCAGTTTTAAAGCCGCCTTACCCGGTGAGCAGTTCTTC | CASSFKAALPGEQFF
TRBD1 | TRBJ1-2 | NA | TRBV6-5 | TGTGCCAGCAGTCCGGGACAGTCGAACTATGGCTACACCTTC | CASSPGQSNYGYTF
TRBD1 | TRBJ1-5 | few | TRBV5-1 | TGCGCCAGCAGCCCGGACAGGCTTAAGAATCAGCCCCAGCATTTT | CASSPDRLKNQPQHF
TRBD1 | TRBJ1-6 | NA | TRBV7-9 | TGTGCCAGCAGCGCCCGGGACAGGGGGGCCCTGGGCTATAATTCACCCCTCCACTTT | CASSARDRGALGYNSPLHF
TRBD1 | TRBJ2-7 | NA | TRBV5-1 | TGCGCCAGCAGCCAAATGGGACAGGGGGAGGCCGAGCAGTACTTC | CASSQMGQGEAEQYF
NA | TRBJ1-2 | NA | TRBV4-2 | TGTGCCAGCAGCCAAGATTTGGGAGACCACTATGGCTACACCTTC | CASSQDLGDHYGYTF
TRBD1 | TRBJ1-3 | NA | TRBV9 | TGTGCCAGCAGCGTAGGACAGGGGGCTGGAAACACCATATATTTT | CASSVGQGAGNTIYF
NA | TRBJ2-7 | NA | TRBV6-5 | TGTGCCAGCAGCACAGGTGCGGACGAGCAGTACTTC | CASSTGADEQYF
NA | TRBJ2-3 | NA | TRBV9 | TGTGCCAGCAGCGTAGGCGGCCGCACAGATACGCAGTATTTT | CASSVGGRTDTQYF
TRBD2 | TRBJ2-5 | NA | TRBV3-1/TRBV3-2 | TGTGCCAGCAGCCAGCGACTAGCGGGCCAAGAGACCCAGTACTTC | CASSQRLAGQETQYF
NA | TRBJ1-1 | once | TRBV4-1 | TGCGCCAGCAGCCGGGGCCGGGACACTGAAGCTTTCTTT | CASSRGRDTEAFF
TRBD1 | TRBJ1-1 | NA | TRBV10-3 | TGTGCCACGTGGACAGGGGTAGTAGCCACTGAAGCTTTCTTT | CATWTGVVATEAFF
NA | TRBJ2-2 | NA | TRBV19 | TGTGCCAGTAGTGGCCCGACAGCTCGCACCGGGGAGCTGTTTTTT | CASSGPTARTGELFF
TRBD1 | TRBJ1-4 | NA | TRBV7-7 | TGTGCCAGCAGCCCACTGACAGGGGAGGCGGAAAAACTGTTTTTT | CASSPLTGEAEKLFF
NA | TRBJ2-2 | NA | TRBV7-3 | TGTGCCAGCAGCTCTACGTACACCGGGGAGCTGTTTTTT | CASSSTYTGELFF
NA | TRBJ1-2 | NA | TRBV7-2 | TGTGCCAGCAGCTTACGTAGGGAGGAACATGGCTACACCTTC | CASSLRREEHGYTF
NA | TRBJ2-3 | NA | TRBV6-2/TRBV6-3 | TGTGCCAGCAGTTCCACAGGGAGCACAGATACGCAGTATTTT | CASSSTGSTDTQYF
TRBD2 | TRBJ2-1 | NA | TRBV7-3 | TGTGCCAGCAGCTCGTCCGGGACTAGCTGGGATGAGCAGTTCTTC | CASSSSGTSWDEQFF
TRBD1 | TRBJ1-4 | NA | TRBV5-1 | TGCGCCAGCAGCCAACCTGGACAGGTGGGAGACGAAAAACTGTTTTTT | CASSQPGQVGDEKLFF
TRBD2 | TRBJ2-6 | once | TRBV5-4 | TGTGCCAGCAGCCCGGCGGGGGTGGGTTTAGGGGCCAACGTCCTGACTTTC | CASSPAGVGLGANVLTF
NA | TRBJ2-2 | NA | TRBV5-6 | TGTGCCAGCAGCTTGCAGGGCGTGAACACCGGGGAGCTGTTTTTT | CASSLQGVNTGELFF
TRBD2 | TRBJ2-4 | once | TRBV3-1/TRBV3-2 | TGTGCCAGCAGCCAAGATCGCCTAGCGGGGTCGAAAAACATTCAGTACTTC | CASSQDRLAGSKNIQYF